This T cell receptor (beta chain) was documented in a study of shared clonotypes between healthy human individuals. Overall study: Donors had three CD4 naive, three CD4 memory, two CD8 naive and one CD8 memory plate apiece. Study-wide points: Represented diversity (both genetic and exposure-history) was limited by the small number of donors.

A note on this clone: The antigen remains undetermined.

Sequencing used immunoSEQ multiplex PCR; TCRdb keeps in-frame clones, though not all of them. Here the sample spans nearly 2 million clones, approximately 94% being singletons. This CDR3 region has 12 residues. Per germline, CDR1 SGHVS and CDR2 FQNEAQ. V dropped 5 bases and J dropped 4 bases, with 7 bases sitting between them. In the naive CD8 group, cells lacked CD45RO and were positively selected for CCR7, so terminally differentiated effector memory CD45RA+ cells were left out. The chain uses TRBV7-8 and TRBJ2-3; D gene unclear. The sequence was collected from a man between 18 and 35 years old in good health. Sequencing input: naive CD8+ T cells sorted from blood. This CDR3 reads CASSPNSDTQYF. The CDR3 DNA is TGTGCCAGCAGCCCCAATTCAGATACGCAGTATTTT.